The clone carrying this T cell receptor (beta chain) was detected a few times. Antigen specificity is unknown. These data originate in a study of post-analysis software for immune sequencing data. Points from the study as a whole: Those with multiple sclerosis, the patient group, showed significantly lower normalized Chao1 diversity than controls.

Carried by the TCR beta cDNA libraries were unique molecular identifiers. MiXCR, applied by TCRdb to the PCR reads, yields one record per CDR3 protein. The table records 400,000 to 500,000 distinct CDR3 sequences, 39% of them present only once. The clonotype was recovered from a girl aged 2-10 years with multiple sclerosis. The sample was blood.

In DNA form, the CDR3 reads TGTGCCAGCAGCTTGAGGACAGGGAACTATGGCTACACCTTC. Translating it yields CASSLRTGNYGYTF. The rearrangement uses TRBV5-5 and TRBJ1-2, with TRBD1 matching 8 bases. This CDR3 has 14 residues. Germline V gene sequence: CDR1 SGHKS, CDR2 YYEKEE (reference sequence). After removal of 1 base from V and 2 bases from J, the junction contained 1 base not matched to a gene. The full variable domain, in which reference TRBV5-5 and TRBJ1-2 provide the parts outside the CDR3, is DAGVTQSPTHLIKTRGQQVTLRCSPISGHKSVSWYQQVLGQGPQFIFQYYEKEERGRGNFPDRFSARQFPNYSSELNVNALLLGDSALYLCASSLRTGNYGYTFGSGTRLTVV.